The 16 T cell receptor beta chains below were found in one sample sequenced in a study of PD-L1 blockade in urothelial cancer. TCRdb keeps only in-frame clones here, not all; method: immunoSEQ multiplex PCR. The data show approximately 80,000 clones, with roughly 87% seen just once and over 7.5% held by the top ten. The specimen was PBMCs, collected around atezolizumab (anti-PD-L1) treatment. The source is a man in his 70s with urothelial cancer.

The chain combines TRBV4-3 with TRBJ2-7; TRBD2 matches at 7 bases. The J segment lost 0 bases and the V segment lost 3 bases, leaving 14 bases of the junction unmatched. The CDR3 length is 18 residues. Germline loops: CDR1 LGHNA, CDR2 YSLEER. The CDR3 DNA is TGCGCCAGCAGCCACGTACTAGCGCTGAAGATCCCCTCCTACGAGCAGTACTTC. It encodes CASSHVLALKIPSYEQYF.

The V gene is TRBV2, the J gene TRBJ2-5, with TRBD1 matching 11 bases. The CDR3 runs to 16 residues. V trimming: 4 bases; J trimming: 4 bases; junction bases outside the gene matches: 8. Looked up from germline, CDR1 is SNHLY and CDR2 is FYNNEI. CDR3: CASSAAGQGAGETQYF. DNA of the CDR3: TGTGCCAGCAGTGCTGCAGGACAGGGGGCAGGAGAGACCCAGTACTTC.

The V call is TRBV10-3, the J call TRBJ1-3; D is perhaps TRBD1 (6 bases). CDR3 length: 16 amino acids. Germline loops: CDR1 ENHRY, CDR2 SYGVKD. Trimming pared 6 bases from V and 1 base from J, leaving 16 bases between. The chain's CDR3 is CAISDHTGTSGNTIYF. Here the CDR3 DNA reads TGTGCCATCAGCGATCACACAGGGACGTCTGGAAACACCATATATTTT.

V and J are TRBV2 and TRBJ2-5, with TRBD1 identical over 8 bases. CDR1 and CDR2 from the germline V gene are SNHLY and FYNNEI. The CDR3 totals 15 residues. V lost 8 bases to trimming and J lost 2 bases; unmatched junction nucleotides: 10. CDR3 residues: CASLPDRGRQETQYF. The CDR3 nucleotides are TGTGCCAGCCTTCCCGACAGGGGACGGCAAGAGACCCAGTACTTC.

This clone was observed a single time. The rearrangement joins TRBV4-1 to TRBJ2-5; tentatively, D is TRBD1 (6 bases). Germline CDR1 MGHRA, CDR2 YSYEKL. This CDR3 spans 13 amino acids. V gave up 3 bases and J gave up 5 bases, with 10 bases separating them. CDR3 residues: CASSQTQGETQYF. CDR3 DNA: TGCGCCAGCAGCCAGACTCAGGGGGAGACCCAGTACTTC.

The CDR3 DNA reads as TGCAGTGCTCGGCCGGAGGAGACCCAGTACTTC. Protein sequence: CSARPEETQYF. The chain has TRBV20-1 and TRBJ2-5; D call uncertain. Germline-derived CDR1 and CDR2 are DFQATT and SNEGSKA (reference sequence). The CDR3 length is 11 residues. The germline V and J ends were trimmed by 5 bases and 5 bases, with 9 bases remaining between them.

The chain links TRBV5-4 to TRBJ2-2; the match to TRBD2 covers 8 bases. This CDR3 is built from 14 residues. CDR1 and CDR2 (germline): SGHNT, YYREEE (reference sequence). With V trimmed by 4 bases and J by 6 bases, 5 bases remained unmatched. The CDR3 DNA is TGTGCCAGCAGCCGCTGGACTAGCCCCGGGGAGCTGTTTTTT. Translation: CASSRWTSPGELFF.

The rearrangement uses TRBV6-4 and TRBJ1-6; TRBD1 aligns across 7 bases. The V gene's germline CDR1 is MRHNA and CDR2 SNTAGT. V gave up 3 bases and J gave up 10 bases; unmatched junction bases: 6. This CDR3 is 14 amino acids long. For the CDR3, the DNA is TGTGCCAGCAGTGAACAGGGGTTGGGATCACCCCTCCACTTT. It encodes CASSEQGLGSPLHF.

The genes are TRBV7-2 and TRBJ2-1; TRBD1 might be the D (5 bases). This CDR3 region has 15 residues. CDR1 and CDR2 from the germline V gene are SGHTA and FQGNSA. V gave up 3 bases and J gave up 1 base, with 10 bases separating them. The DNA for the CDR3 is TGTGCCAGCAGCTTGGGGCAGGGTTCCTACAATGAGCAGTTCTTC. As protein: CASSLGQGSYNEQFF.

The chain employs TRBV11-3 and TRBJ2-7; D may be TRBD1 (6 bases). The V end was cut by 5 bases, the J end by 2 bases, with 16 bases between. The CDR3 consists of 15 residues. Germline V gene data show CDR1 as SGHNT and CDR2 as YENEEA. The CDR3 protein is CASSPGQGPTYEQYF. CDR3 coding DNA: TGTGCCAGCAGCCCAGGTCAGGGGCCCACCTACGAGCAGTACTTC. The whole variable domain, filled in from reference TRBV11-3 and TRBJ2-7, reads EAGVVQSPRYKIIEKKQPVAFWCNPISGHNTLYWYLQNLGQGPELLIRYENEEAVDDSQLPKDRFSAERLKGVDSTLKIQPAELGDSAVYLCASSPGQGPTYEQYFGPGTRLTVT.

This sequence joins TRBV5-5 and TRBJ2-7; possible D gene TRBD2, 5 bases. This CDR3 comprises 15 residues. Germline V gene data show CDR1 as SGHKS and CDR2 as YYEKEE (reference sequence). Trimming cost V 1 base and J 1 base, with 12 bases left between them. The CDR3 bases are TGTGCCAGCAGCTTGTCTCCAGCGGAGTCCTACGAGCAGTACTTC. It is translated as CASSLSPAESYEQYF.

The CDR3 DNA is TGTGCCAGCAGTAAAAGAACTTCAGGGGTGCCCTACGAGCAGTACTTC. Translating it yields CASSKRTSGVPYEQYF. This chain joins TRBV2 and TRBJ2-7, with D possibly matching TRBD1 (6 bases). CDR3 length: 16 amino acids. The germline V gene encodes CDR1 SNHLY and CDR2 FYNNEI. Trimming took 5 bases from V and 2 from J, leaving 19 bases between them.

This chain links TRBV5-4 with TRBJ2-5; D gene ambiguous. The CDR3 has 14 residues. Between the trimmed V and J ends, which lost 2 bases and 2 bases, there was a span of 10 bases. CDR1 is SGHNT, CDR2 YYREEE, per germline (reference sequence). CDR3 bases: TGTGCCAGCAGCTTCTATGTATCGCAAGAGACCCAGTACTTC. Its translation: CASSFYVSQETQYF.

This sequence joins TRBV7-2 and TRBJ2-3, with 12 bases lining up with TRBD2. J was trimmed by 7 bases and V by 5 bases; bases with no gene match: 10. The germline V gene encodes CDR1 SGHTA and CDR2 FQGNSA. This CDR3 has 16 amino acids. The CDR3 loop reads CASSLRLAGVVYTQYF. CDR3 sequence (DNA): TGTGCCAGCAGCCTGAGACTAGCGGGGGTGGTTTATACGCAGTATTTT.

This chain joins TRBV2 and TRBJ1-2; 10 bases are shared with TRBD1. V was pared by 10 bases and J by 5 bases, with 10 bases of the junction left unmatched. Looked up from germline, CDR1 is SNHLY and CDR2 is FYNNEI. The CDR3 spans 14 residues. The CDR3 sequence is CATRQGAASYGYTF. Written as DNA, the CDR3 is TGTGCCACTCGACAGGGGGCGGCCTCATATGGCTACACCTTC.

This clone was seen more than once but under ten times. The chain links TRBV19 to TRBJ1-4; tentative D call: TRBD1 (6 bases). The CDR3 spans 15 residues. Germline V gene lookup returns CDR1 LNHDA and CDR2 SQIVND (reference sequence). V was shortened by 5 bases and J by 8 bases, with 18 bases between the two germline ends. Here the CDR3 DNA reads TGTGCCAGTAGTGCTAACAGGGTTCCGGGGGAAAAACTGTTTTTT. It translates to CASSANRVPGEKLFF.